The 25 T cell receptor beta chains below come from one sample, sequenced in a study of T cells in Graves' hyperthyroidism and ophthalmopathy. Amplified regions were TCR beta CDR3 sequences from RNA transcripts. First-round RT-PCR with HTBI primers amplified the TCR CDR3 region. TCRdb recomputed calls from the multiplex PCR reads with MiXCR, one row per CDR3 protein. Of more than 600,000 distinct CDR3 sequences in the sample, about a sixth were seen once. The sequencing input was blood. The receptor set was obtained from a man aged 18 to 29 with Graves' hyperthyroidism.

This clonotype was seen ten or more times. The rearrangement links TRBV28 to TRBJ1-1; D is uncertain. Trimming removed 3 bases from V and 0 bases from J, with 5 bases in between. Germline CDR1 and CDR2: MDHEN and SYDVKM. The CDR3 is made up of 13 amino acids. The CDR3 DNA reads TGTGCCAGCAGTTTCGCATTGAACACTGAAGCTTTCTTT. This sequence encodes CASSFALNTEAFF.

This clonotype turned up a few times. The V call is TRBV3-1, the J call TRBJ2-1; D remains unclear. CDR3 length equals 13 residues. V gave up 0 bases and J gave up 4 bases, with 4 bases separating them. Germline V gene data show CDR1 as LGHDT and CDR2 as YNNKEL (reference sequence). Written as DNA, the CDR3 is TGTGCCAGCAGCCAAGATTATTACAATGAGCAGTTCTTC. Residues: CASSQDYYNEQFF.

This clonotype was seen more than once but under ten times. The CDR3 DNA sequence: TGTGCTAGTGGTTTTTCGGGACAGGCCTCCTACGAGCAGTACTTC. It codes for CASGFSGQASYEQYF. J is TRBJ2-7 and V is TRBV12-5, with 8 bases fitting TRBD1. Unmatched junction bases numbered 4, after V lost 3 bases and J lost 0 bases. Germline V lookup: CDR1 LGHNT, CDR2 FRNRAP. The CDR3 extends over 15 amino acids.

This clonotype was seen more than once but under ten times. This chain joins TRBV7-9 and TRBJ2-2; 11 bases fit TRBD1. The CDR3 has 14 amino acids. Trimming at V came to 6 bases and at J to 7 bases, leaving 4 bases not matched to a gene. Germline V gene data show CDR1 as SEHNR and CDR2 as FQNEAQ (reference sequence). The CDR3, as DNA: TGTGCCAGCAGTCGGACAGGGGGCAACGGGGAGCTGTTTTTT. Translating gives CASSRTGGNGELFF.

This clonotype came up many times. The chain recombines TRBV3-1 with TRBJ2-1; perhaps TRBD2 as D (6 bases). CDR3 length equals 15 residues. Germline V gene data show CDR1 as LGHDT and CDR2 as YNNKEL (reference sequence). Trimming took 2 bases from V and 8 from J, leaving 16 bases between them. CDR3: CASSQPAGLSDEQFF. The DNA for the CDR3 is TGTGCCAGCAGCCAACCCGCCGGACTATCGGATGAGCAGTTCTTC.

This clonotype was recorded at least ten times. The chain combines TRBV7-9 with TRBJ1-5; 8 positions match TRBD1. Looked up from germline, CDR1 is SEHNR and CDR2 is FQNEAQ (reference sequence). The ends lost 2 bases at V and 6 bases at J; junction bases unmatched: 9. The CDR3 spans 16 residues. CDR3 coding DNA: TGTGCCAGCAGCTTATGTACAGGGGGAAAATGTCAGCCCCAGCATTTT. Translated: CASSLCTGGKCQPQHF.

Ten or more counts support this clonotype. The chain has TRBV9 and TRBJ2-5, with D possibly being TRBD2 (6 bases). The V end was cut by 0 bases, the J end by 2 bases, with 17 bases between. Germline CDR1 SGDLS, CDR2 YYNGEE. CDR3 size: 17 residues. CDR3: CASSVGAWGDLQETQYF. The CDR3 coding sequence is TGTGCCAGCAGCGTAGGGGCTTGGGGGGATCTACAAGAGACCCAGTACTTC.

This clonotype was seen a few times. The genes are TRBV6-2 or TRBV6-3 and TRBJ2-7, with D possibly being TRBD1 (6 bases). The germline CDR1 and CDR2 sequences are MNHEY and SVGEGT. V dropped 8 bases and J dropped 4 bases, with 18 bases sitting between them. The CDR3 has 14 amino acids. CDR3 amino acids: CASRPSGQTYEQYF. CDR3 sequence (DNA): TGTGCCAGCCGACCGTCCGGACAGACTTACGAGCAGTACTTC.

The genes are TRBV3-1 and TRBJ2-7; 7 nucleotides align to TRBD1. The CDR3 is 15 residues long. The V and J ends lost 2 bases and 4 bases, in that order; junction bases with no gene match: 8. Germline V lookup: CDR1 LGHDT, CDR2 YNNKEL (reference sequence). CDR3 in DNA: TGTGCCAGCAGCCAACCATCGACAGGGTTTTACGAGCAGTACTTC. Protein sequence: CASSQPSTGFYEQYF.

This clonotype appeared many times. The chain is built from TRBV28 and TRBJ2-4; 7 bases map to TRBD1. The CDR3 is 17 amino acids. V shed 5 bases, J shed 8 bases, and the junction held 18 bases outside the gene matches. The germline CDR1 and CDR2 sequences are MDHEN and SYDVKM. The CDR3 loop is CASSPTPTGPTLDIQYF. As DNA, the CDR3 is TGTGCCAGCAGTCCTACTCCGACAGGGCCCACATTGGACATTCAGTACTTC.

Only a few counts were recorded for this clonotype. The V gene is TRBV28, the J gene TRBJ2-2; no reliable D call. This CDR3 contains 10 residues. The germline gives CDR1 MDHEN, CDR2 SYDVKM. Trimming cost V 5 bases and J 8 bases, with 3 bases left between them. CDR3 protein: CASSMGELFF. CDR3 nucleotides: TGTGCCAGCAGTATGGGGGAGCTGTTTTTT.

This clonotype was counted many times. DNA of the CDR3: TGTGCCAGCAGCGCGACTAGCGGAGACACAGATACGCAGTATTTT. Translation gives CASSATSGDTDTQYF. This chain joins TRBV9 and TRBJ2-3, with 9 positions matching TRBD2. CDR1 is SGDLS and CDR2 is YYNGEE in the germline V gene. This CDR3 is built from 15 residues. V shed 3 bases, J shed 2 bases, and the junction held 4 bases outside the gene matches.

This clonotype was counted a few times. The CDR3 nucleotides read TGTGCCAGCAGTGAACGGCTTAGGCTGAGTGGAAACACCATATATTTT. Its protein product is CASSERLRLSGNTIYF. The V gene is TRBV6-1, the J gene TRBJ1-3, with unresolved D. The CDR3 sequence is 16 residues long. The germline CDR1 and CDR2 sequences are MNHNS and SASEGT. The V gene lost 2 bases and the J gene lost 3 bases, with 14 bases spanning the gap.

J is TRBJ1-3 and V is TRBV12-3 or TRBV12-4, with D possibly being TRBD1 (6 bases). Trimming took 6 bases from V and 4 from J, leaving 16 bases between them. The CDR3 has 15 residues. CDR3 nucleotide sequence: TGTGCCAGCAGCCTAGGGACAATGCCCGGAAACACCATATATTTT. This gives the protein CASSLGTMPGNTIYF.

This clonotype was recorded at least ten times. V and J are TRBV20-1 and TRBJ2-2; the D gene is possibly TRBD2 (5 bases). Trimming pared 5 bases from V and 5 bases from J, leaving 6 bases between. CDR3 size: 11 residues. Germline CDR1 DFQATT, CDR2 SNEGSKA (reference sequence). DNA for the CDR3: TGCAGTGCTGACTATACCGGGGAGCTGTTTTTT. This codes for CSADYTGELFF.

The V gene is TRBV20-1, the J gene TRBJ2-7; TRBD1 aligns across 7 bases. The V gene's germline CDR1 is DFQATT and CDR2 SNEGSKA (reference sequence). This CDR3 comprises 13 residues. After removal of 4 bases from V and 6 bases from J, the junction contained 9 bases not matched to a gene. The CDR3 spells CSAKQGPFSEQYF. The CDR3, as DNA: TGCAGTGCTAAACAGGGGCCCTTCTCCGAGCAGTACTTC.

In its sample, this clonotype was seen many times. The chain uses TRBV3-1 and TRBJ1-2; a possible D gene is TRBD1 (6 bases). This CDR3 comprises 14 residues. V was trimmed by 6 bases and J by 4 bases, leaving 15 bases between them. Germline loops: CDR1 LGHDT, CDR2 YNNKEL (reference sequence). CDR3 coding DNA: TGTGCCAGCAGACCGATTGGGGGGCCCTATGGCTACACCTTC. As protein: CASRPIGGPYGYTF. The full variable domain, in which reference TRBV3-1 and TRBJ1-2 provide the parts outside the CDR3, is DTAVSQTPKYLVTQMGNDKSIKCEQNLGHDTMYWYKQDSKKFLKIMFSYNNKELIINETVPNRFSPKSPDKAHLNLHINSLELGDSAVYFCASRPIGGPYGYTFGSGTRLTVV.

This clonotype was seen once. The chain couples TRBV29-1 to TRBJ2-1; 10 nucleotides line up with TRBD2. CDR3 length: 18 amino acids. Germline lookup yields CDR1 SQVTM and CDR2 ANQGSEA. V lost 8 bases to trimming and J lost 0 bases; unmatched junction nucleotides: 16. The CDR3 DNA reads TGCAGCAAACAACCCAGCGGGAGGGCCTACCCCTCCTACAATGAGCAGTTCTTC. This translates into CSKQPSGRAYPSYNEQFF.

The sample holds many counts of this clonotype. The chain combines TRBV28 with TRBJ1-5, with D possibly TRBD1 on 5 matching bases. Germline loops: CDR1 MDHEN, CDR2 SYDVKM. The CDR3 runs to 14 residues. The V gene lost 4 bases and the J gene lost 2 bases, with 9 bases spanning the gap. DNA for the CDR3: TGTGCCAGCAGTTCGGGGGACGGCAATCAGCCCCAGCATTTT. Residues: CASSSGDGNQPQHF.

The CDR3 sequence: CASSSGQGTLYEQYF. The CDR3 DNA sequence: TGTGCCAGCAGCTCGGGACAGGGAACCTTATACGAGCAGTACTTC. The chain couples TRBV7-3 to TRBJ2-7; 9 nucleotides align to TRBD1. The germline gives CDR1 SGHTA, CDR2 FQGTGA. The V segment lost 4 bases and the J segment 4 bases; nucleotides outside the gene matches: 8. The CDR3 has 15 amino acids.

This clonotype was observed many times. The rearrangement uses TRBV7-2 and TRBJ2-7; D unresolved. Germline V gene lookup returns CDR1 SGHTA and CDR2 FQGNSA. V lost 5 bases and J lost 5, with 13 bases in between. This CDR3 region has 13 residues. The CDR3 sequence: CASSIDRADEQYF. DNA for the CDR3: TGTGCCAGCAGCATCGATAGGGCGGACGAGCAGTACTTC.

Points on this clonotype: A much bigger clone sits one base away, suggesting this may be a read error. J is TRBJ1-4 and V is TRBV5-1; 8 nucleotides match TRBD1. Looked up from germline, CDR1 is SGHRS and CDR2 is YFSETQ. The CDR3 is 14 amino acids. CDR3 amino acids: CASSPTGGSEKLFF. Written as DNA, the CDR3 is TGTGCCAGCAGCCCAACAGGGGGGAGTGAAAAACTGTTTTTT.

This clonotype was seen more than once but under ten times. The rearrangement uses TRBV24-1 and TRBJ2-3, with no clear D. Germline CDR1 KGHDR, CDR2 SFDVKD. The V end was cut by 6 bases, the J end by 3 bases, with 9 bases between. The CDR3 runs 13 residues. CDR3: CATSPGVTDTQYF. In nucleotides, the CDR3 is TGTGCCACCAGTCCAGGAGTGACAGATACGCAGTATTTT.

At least ten counts were recorded for this clonotype. The chain's CDR3 is CASSQDLDYRPGSSGYEQYF. Written as DNA, the CDR3 is TGTGCCAGCAGCCAAGATCTAGATTATCGGCCAGGAAGCTCCGGTTACGAGCAGTACTTC. This chain links TRBV3-1 with TRBJ2-7; D is unresolved. Trimming took 0 bases from V and 4 from J, leaving 28 bases between them. CDR1 is LGHDT, CDR2 YNNKEL, per germline (reference sequence). The CDR3 covers 20 residues.

This clonotype was seen at least ten times. The chain links TRBV28 to TRBJ2-2; TRBD2 matches 7 bases. The ends lost 7 bases at V and 7 bases at J; junction bases unmatched: 15. From germline, CDR1 is MDHEN and CDR2 SYDVKM. The CDR3 contains 16 residues. CDR3 in amino acids: CASTNPTAGVGGELFF. In nucleotides, the CDR3 is TGTGCCAGCACTAACCCGACGGCGGGAGTTGGCGGGGAGCTGTTTTTT.